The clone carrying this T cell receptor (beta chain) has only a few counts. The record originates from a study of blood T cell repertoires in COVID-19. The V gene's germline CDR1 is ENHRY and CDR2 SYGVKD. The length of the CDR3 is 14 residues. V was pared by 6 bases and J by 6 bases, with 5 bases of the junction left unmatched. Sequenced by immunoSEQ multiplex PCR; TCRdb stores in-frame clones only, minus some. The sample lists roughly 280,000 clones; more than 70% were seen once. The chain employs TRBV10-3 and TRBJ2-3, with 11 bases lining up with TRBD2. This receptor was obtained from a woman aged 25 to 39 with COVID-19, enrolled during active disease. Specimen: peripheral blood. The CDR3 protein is CAISAVAGGDTQYF. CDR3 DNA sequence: TGTGCCATCAGCGCGGTAGCGGGAGGGGATACGCAGTATTTT.